The present T cell receptor (beta chain) was sequenced within a study of shared clonotypes between healthy human individuals. Study-level information: The study used three CD4 naive, three CD4 memory, two CD8 naive and one CD8 memory plate per donor. Study findings and constraints: Depth of sequencing was expected to influence donor clonotype sharing.

Germline values: CDR1 SNHLY, CDR2 FYNNEI. This CDR3 is built from 13 residues. V shed 8 bases and J shed 1 base, with 6 bases lying between them. Comments on this clone: Its antigen is not identified.

Measured with immunoSEQ multiplex PCR; TCRdb has only the in-frame clones, and not every one. The sample yields roughly 2.6 million clones, roughly nine tenths seen once. The chain combines TRBV2 with TRBJ2-6, with D unresolved. The sample was naive CD4+ T cells sorted from blood. As for subset: CD45RA+ positively selected. This clonotype was sampled from a man aged 18 to 35 in good health. CDR3 nucleotides: TGTGCCAGCGCGCGGTCTGGGGCCAACGTCCTGACTTTC. It translates to CASARSGANVLTF.